This paragraph covers one T cell receptor beta chain sequence. This sample was included in a study of blood T cell repertoires in COVID-19. V was pared by 0 bases and J by 5 bases, with 10 bases between. CDR1 is SGHTA, CDR2 FQGNSA, per germline. The CDR3 sequence is 14 residues long. Original processing notes: Estimation of nucleated cell counts was performed using reference gene primer amplification. Sequencing used immunoSEQ multiplex PCR; TCRdb keeps in-frame clones, though not all of them. V and J calls and clone size follow that table, whereas D and trimming were derived from the DNA. This sample has about 300,000 clones, with about 82% found just once.

V and J are TRBV7-2 and TRBJ1-2; D is possibly TRBD1 (6 bases). The sample consisted of peripheral blood. This TCR was sampled from a woman aged 45-60 years with acute or convalescent COVID-19. This CDR3 is CASSLAPTGYGYTF. As DNA, the CDR3 is TGTGCCAGCAGCTTAGCCCCCACAGGGTATGGCTACACCTTC.